This T cell receptor (beta chain) was sequenced in a study of Tregs in tolerant kidney transplant recipients. As concerns this clone: What it binds is unknown.

Regarding the study as a whole: This study did not directly address biological reproducibility.

Libraries were prepared by immunoSEQ multiplex PCR; TCRdb keeps only in-frame clonotypes and omits some of them. The data show tens of thousands of clones, with approximately 92% seen just once and about 4.9% held by the top ten. Unstimulated regulatory T cells (CD4+CD25+CD127-), CD4+CD25- non-regulatory cells, CD4 and CD8 cells were FACS-sorted from thawed PBMCs. The receptor's source is a human donor in good health. Sequencing input: CD8+ T cells from blood.

The CDR3 coding sequence is TGTGCCAGCAGCTCCGGACTTATTGGGGAAAACATTCAGTACTTC. This sequence encodes CASSSGLIGENIQYF. This rearrangement joins TRBV7-9 to TRBJ2-4; weak D call: TRBD2 (5 bases). Looked up from germline, CDR1 is SEHNR and CDR2 is FQNEAQ (reference sequence). V was shortened by 4 bases and J by 5 bases, with 15 bases between the two germline ends. This CDR3 is 15 amino acids long. The entire variable domain, with the rest obtained from reference TRBV7-9 and TRBJ2-4, is as follows: DTGVSQNPRHKITKRGQNVTFRCDPISEHNRLYWYRQTLGQGPEFLTYFQNEAQLEKSRLLSDRFSAERPKGSFSTLEIQRTEQGDSAMYLCASSSGLIGENIQYFGAGTRLSVL.